What follows describes a single T cell receptor (beta chain). These data belong to a study of blood T cell repertoires in COVID-19. Study details: Collection of acute and convalescent COVID-19 samples took place in the United States, Italy and Spain. From T cells, B-cell-depleted T cells, or PBMCs came the material, which was cDNA or gDNA.

Original processing notes: Amplification of reference gene primers was used by the study to estimate nucleated cell counts. Clones were sequenced by immunoSEQ multiplex PCR, and TCRdb holds only the in-frame ones, with some missing. For V, J and clone size, that table is used; D and trimming come from the DNA. The table lists approximately 270,000 clones, around 90% of them singletons. V lost 0 bases to trimming and J lost 3 bases, with 11 bases between them. CDR3 size: 15 residues. Germline loops: CDR1 ENHRY, CDR2 SYGVKD. The J gene is TRBJ1-1, the V gene TRBV10-3; D uncertain. Source material: peripheral blood. This clonotype was obtained from a man older than 75 with acute or convalescent COVID-19. DNA of the CDR3: TGTGCCATCAGTGAGTCTGAGGAGGCGGACACTGAAGCTTTCTTT. This gives the protein CAISESEEADTEAFF.